Listed below are T cell receptor beta chains from one sample, sequenced in a study of early T cells in non-severe SARS-CoV-2 infection. One entry per CDR3 protein results from TCRdb running MiXCR on the 5' RACE reads. Among 53,000 or so distinct CDR3 sequences listed, approximately 12% were seen once. Specimen: whole blood, collected at baseline. All receptors come from an adult who was a healthcare worker with PCR-confirmed SARS-CoV-2 infection or an uninfected control (not recorded which). CDR3s include the opening cysteine and the closing phenylalanine or tryptophan. A D gene is named only where the DNA matches it firmly. Clone size is shown for a subset of rows, as once, few, many or a class of expanded clone.

d_call: TRBD2
v_call: TRBV29-1
j_call: TRBJ2-1
clone_size: few
cdr3_aa: CSVATSGSFYEQFF
cdr3_nt: TGCAGCGTTGCGACTAGCGGGAGCTTCTATGAGCAGTTCTTC

d_call: NA
v_call: TRBV27
j_call: TRBJ2-2
clone_size: NA
cdr3_aa: CASSFVSGELFF
cdr3_nt: TGTGCCAGCAGTTTCGTCTCCGGGGAGCTGTTTTTT

d_call: TRBD2
v_call: TRBV29-1
j_call: TRBJ2-2
clone_size: few
cdr3_aa: CSVSSGRAVDTGELFF
cdr3_nt: TGCAGCGTTTCTAGCGGCCGAGCGGTGGACACCGGGGAGCTGTTTTTT

d_call: TRBD2
v_call: TRBV14
j_call: TRBJ2-7
clone_size: NA
cdr3_aa: CASSPSGRALMHERYF
cdr3_nt: TGTGCCAGCAGCCCTAGCGGGAGGGCCCTCATGCACGAGCGGTACTTC

d_call: TRBD2
v_call: TRBV4-2
j_call: TRBJ2-5
clone_size: few
cdr3_aa: CASSSLAGGGQETQYF
cdr3_nt: TGTGCCAGCAGCTCACTAGCGGGAGGGGGGCAAGAGACCCAGTACTTC

d_call: TRBD1
v_call: TRBV6-2/TRBV6-3
j_call: TRBJ2-1
clone_size: NA
cdr3_aa: CASSYSGQGTNEQFF
cdr3_nt: TGTGCCAGCAGTTACTCGGGACAGGGTACCAATGAGCAGTTCTTC

d_call: NA
v_call: TRBV6-4
j_call: TRBJ1-1
clone_size: many
cdr3_aa: CATKSGGRNTEAFF
cdr3_nt: TGTGCCACCAAGTCTGGGGGGCGGAACACTGAAGCTTTCTTT

d_call: NA
v_call: TRBV28
j_call: TRBJ2-5
clone_size: NA
cdr3_aa: CASSLGKTQYF
cdr3_nt: TGTGCCAGCAGTTTGGGGAAGACCCAGTACTTC

d_call: NA
v_call: TRBV7-2
j_call: TRBJ1-6
clone_size: medium-sized
cdr3_aa: CASTPESHYNSPLHF
cdr3_nt: TGTGCCAGCACCCCGGAATCTCACTATAATTCACCCCTCCACTTT

d_call: NA
v_call: TRBV7-2
j_call: TRBJ2-6
clone_size: few
cdr3_aa: CASSPRSGEGANVLTF
cdr3_nt: TGTGCCAGCAGCCCCCGATCAGGGGAGGGGGCCAACGTCCTGACTTTC

d_call: NA
v_call: TRBV29-1
j_call: TRBJ1-4
clone_size: NA
cdr3_aa: CSAGGHSANEKLFF
cdr3_nt: TGCAGCGCGGGGGGGCATTCGGCTAATGAAAAACTGTTTTTT

d_call: NA
v_call: TRBV28
j_call: TRBJ2-1
clone_size: NA
cdr3_aa: CASSLSGQVRSNEQFF
cdr3_nt: TGTGCCAGCAGTTTATCCGGTCAGGTGAGGTCCAATGAGCAGTTCTTC

d_call: NA
v_call: TRBV6-5
j_call: TRBJ2-5
clone_size: NA
cdr3_aa: CASSYVRGKETLYF
cdr3_nt: TGTGCCAGCAGTTACGTCAGGGGTAAAGAGACCCTGTACTTC

d_call: NA
v_call: TRBV6-2/TRBV6-3
j_call: TRBJ2-4
clone_size: few
cdr3_aa: CASSSPEEIAKNIQYF
cdr3_nt: TGTGCCAGCAGTTCCCCGGAGGAGATAGCCAAAAACATTCAGTACTTC

d_call: TRBD2
v_call: TRBV28
j_call: TRBJ2-1
clone_size: many
cdr3_aa: CATREREPNEQFF
cdr3_nt: TGTGCCACCCGCGAGCGGGAGCCCAATGAGCAGTTCTTC

d_call: NA
v_call: TRBV18
j_call: TRBJ2-2
clone_size: NA
cdr3_aa: CASSRQDNTGELFF
cdr3_nt: TGTGCCAGCTCACGGCAGGACAACACCGGGGAGCTGTTTTTT

d_call: TRBD2
v_call: TRBV20-1
j_call: TRBJ2-2
clone_size: few
cdr3_aa: CSARVLAGITGELFF
cdr3_nt: TGCAGTGCTAGAGTACTAGCGGGAATCACCGGGGAGCTGTTTTTT

d_call: TRBD1
v_call: TRBV5-5
j_call: TRBJ1-1
clone_size: NA
cdr3_aa: CASSLAGTGGNTEAFF
cdr3_nt: TGTGCCAGCAGCCTGGCTGGGACAGGGGGGAACACTGAAGCTTTCTTT

d_call: TRBD2
v_call: TRBV2
j_call: TRBJ2-7
clone_size: few
cdr3_aa: CASSELLAGDRYEQYF
cdr3_nt: TGTGCCAGCAGTGAGCTACTAGCGGGAGATAGGTACGAGCAGTACTTC

d_call: TRBD2
v_call: TRBV29-1
j_call: TRBJ2-1
clone_size: NA
cdr3_aa: CSGGQAGGDFF
cdr3_nt: TGCAGCGGGGGACAAGCGGGAGGAGACTTCTTC

d_call: TRBD2
v_call: TRBV5-4
j_call: TRBJ2-1
clone_size: NA
cdr3_aa: CASSLGVSGRNNEQFF
cdr3_nt: TGTGCCAGCAGCTTGGGTGTTAGCGGGAGGAACAATGAGCAGTTCTTC

d_call: TRBD1
v_call: TRBV20-1
j_call: TRBJ1-3
clone_size: NA
cdr3_aa: CSARTGTGFSGNTIYF
cdr3_nt: TGCAGTGCTAGGACCGGGACAGGTTTCTCTGGAAACACCATATATTTT

d_call: NA
v_call: TRBV7-2
j_call: TRBJ2-5
clone_size: once
cdr3_aa: CASNFSGYETQYF
cdr3_nt: TGTGCCAGCAACTTTTCGGGATACGAGACCCAGTACTTC

d_call: NA
v_call: TRBV24-1
j_call: TRBJ2-1
clone_size: few
cdr3_aa: CATSATASSYNEQFF
cdr3_nt: TGTGCCACCAGTGCGACGGCAAGCTCCTACAATGAGCAGTTCTTC